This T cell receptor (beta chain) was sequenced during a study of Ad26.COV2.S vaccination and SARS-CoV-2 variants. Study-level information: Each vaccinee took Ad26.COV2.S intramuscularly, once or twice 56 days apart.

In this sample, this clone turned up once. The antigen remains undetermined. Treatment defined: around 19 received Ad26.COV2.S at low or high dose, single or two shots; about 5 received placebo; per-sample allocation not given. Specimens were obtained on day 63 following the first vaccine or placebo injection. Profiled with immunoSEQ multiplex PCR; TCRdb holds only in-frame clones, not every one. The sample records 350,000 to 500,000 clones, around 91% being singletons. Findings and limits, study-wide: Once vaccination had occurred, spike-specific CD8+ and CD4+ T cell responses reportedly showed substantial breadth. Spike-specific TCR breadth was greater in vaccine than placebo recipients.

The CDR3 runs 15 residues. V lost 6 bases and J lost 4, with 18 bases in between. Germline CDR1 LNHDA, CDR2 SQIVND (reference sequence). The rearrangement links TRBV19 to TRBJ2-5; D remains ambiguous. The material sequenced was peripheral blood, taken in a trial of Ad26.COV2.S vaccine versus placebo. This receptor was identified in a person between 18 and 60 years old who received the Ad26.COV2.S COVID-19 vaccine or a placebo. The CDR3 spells CASSPRLSETETQYF. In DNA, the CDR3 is TGTGCCAGTAGCCCGCGCCTGAGTGAGACAGAGACCCAGTACTTC.